This T cell receptor beta chain was retrieved from a study of early T cells in non-severe SARS-CoV-2 infection. This CDR3 has 13 residues. Germline V gene lookup returns CDR1 SGHTA and CDR2 FQGNSA. V gave up 4 bases and J gave up 0 bases, with 6 bases separating them. Regarding this clonotype: What it recognizes is unknown.

Whole-study findings and limits: Comparison of clonotypes with VDJdb favored anti-spike CD8 responses while missing private and CD4 specificities.

Each CDR3 protein gets one entry after TCRdb re-called the 5' RACE reads with MiXCR. The table includes some 67,000 distinct CDR3 sequences, 10% detected once. The starting material was whole blood, obtained at baseline. The receptor comes from an adult who was a healthcare worker with PCR-confirmed SARS-CoV-2 infection or an uninfected control (not recorded which). V gene TRBV7-2 combines with J gene TRBJ1-2; D is unresolved. The CDR3 here is CASSSQSNYGYTF. The CDR3 DNA sequence: TGTGCCAGCAGCTCGCAGTCTAACTATGGCTACACCTTC.